This entry describes one T cell receptor (beta chain). This sample is drawn from a study of blood T cell repertoires in COVID-19. Study-wide background: COVID-19 samples, acute and convalescent, were from the United States, Italy and Spain. In each case, the material was cDNA or gDNA derived from T cells, B-cell-depleted T cells, or PBMCs.

CDR1 and CDR2 from the germline V gene are KGHSH and LQKENI. V shed 4 bases and J shed 8 bases, with 9 bases lying between them. This CDR3 spans 13 amino acids. Patients of the Seattle cohort, enrolled during active infection, were followed longitudinally. Study processing details: Estimates of nucleated cell counts were drawn from the amplification of reference gene primers. Sequenced by immunoSEQ multiplex PCR; TCRdb stores in-frame clones only, minus some. D and trimming come from the DNA, and the V and J calls and clone size come from that table. Among tens of thousands of clones listed, 88% were seen once.

The V gene is TRBV18, the J gene TRBJ1-6, with D tentatively TRBD1 (6 bases). Sequencing input: peripheral blood. This clonotype was sampled from a man aged 55 to 70 with COVID-19, enrolled during active disease. The CDR3 nucleotides are TGTGCCAGCTCACGACAGGCTGATTCACCCCTCCACTTT. This gives the protein CASSRQADSPLHF.